The next 31 T cell receptor beta chains were all read from a single sample in a study of Graves' ophthalmopathy and Graves' hyperthyroidism (dated by TCRdb to the late 2010s). This sample was sequenced with an Illumina HiSeq 2000. For repertoire sequencing, TCR beta CDR3 regions were amplified from RNA transcripts. HTBI primers and the Qiagen OneStep RT-PCR kit were used in a first-round RT-PCR, which was followed by a second-round multiplex PCR, size selection and purification. The public reads were quality trimmed at Q25 with fastp and then assembled into clones with MiXCR by TCRdb, keeping productive beta chains. Merged by CDR3 protein, the rows form single entries marked with the most common genes and DNA. Present in this sample are hundreds of thousands of distinct CDR3 sequences, approximately 21% of which were seen just once. The ten most abundant clones make up 3% of the sample. Sequenced: peripheral blood. These receptors were collected from a woman between 18 and 30 years old with stable Graves' hyperthyroidism. Donor details come from another sample of the same person, matched by shared clones.

Notes on this clonotype: A clone one base away is much larger, so this may be a read error. The chain employs TRBV20-1 and TRBJ1-6; TRBD1 is a possible D gene (6 bases). Germline CDR1 DFQATT, CDR2 SNEGSKA (reference sequence). Trimming shortened V by 3 bases and J by 4 bases, and 13 bases separated the two germline ends. The CDR3 is 15 amino acids. The CDR3 loop reads CSARSSGQYNSPLHF. In DNA form, the CDR3 reads TGCAGTGCTAGGTCAAGCGGACAGTATAATTCACCCCTCCACTTT.

This clonotype was seen at least ten times. The chain links TRBV5-1 to TRBJ2-7, with TRBD2 matching over 12 bases. There are 16 residues in the CDR3. The germline V gene has CDR1 SGHRS and CDR2 YFSETQ. J lost 5 bases, V lost 4 bases, and 10 bases had no gene match. CDR3 in DNA: TGCGCCAGCAGCGTGGTGGTGACTAGCGGGAGCGACGAGCAGTACTTC. Protein product: CASSVVVTSGSDEQYF.

This clonotype showed up many times. The chain couples TRBV2 to TRBJ1-6, with a tentative D call TRBD1 (5 bases). Trimming took off 2 bases at V and 7 bases at J, with 15 bases between the two ends. The CDR3 consists of 16 residues. Per the germline V gene, CDR1 is SNHLY and CDR2 is FYNNEI. CDR3 residues: CASSEISGGSNSPLHF. CDR3 nucleotide sequence: TGTGCCAGCAGTGAAATTTCCGGGGGGTCGAATTCACCCCTCCACTTT.

This clonotype has only a few counts. The chain links TRBV6-1 to TRBJ1-1; 8 bases are a match to TRBD1. This CDR3 has 17 amino acids. From germline, CDR1 is MNHNS and CDR2 SASEGT. The V gene end was trimmed by 5 bases and the J gene end by 2 bases; junction bases not matched to a gene: 13. DNA for the CDR3: TGTGCCAGCAGTCCTCGGACAGGGCTACGGGTCAACACTGAAGCTTTCTTT. It translates to CASSPRTGLRVNTEAFF.

The table lists this clonotype with many counts. The chain has TRBV12-5 and TRBJ2-5; 10 bases map to TRBD2. V shed 4 bases and J 4 bases; nucleotides not matched to a gene: 3. Germline lookup yields CDR1 LGHNT and CDR2 FRNRAP. The CDR3 consists of 14 residues. CDR3 sequence reads: CASGSRLAGETQYF. CDR3 nucleotide sequence: TGTGCTAGTGGTTCTCGACTAGCGGGAGAGACCCAGTACTTC.

This clonotype was counted only a few times. V and J are TRBV11-1 and TRBJ1-1; D is ambiguous. The CDR3 has 13 residues. Between the trimmed V and J ends, which lost 5 bases and 6 bases, there was a span of 13 bases. Germline V CDR1 and CDR2: SGHAT, FQDESV (reference sequence). The CDR3 protein is CASSPRAMAEAFF. The CDR3 DNA follows: TGTGCCAGCAGCCCAAGGGCAATGGCTGAAGCTTTCTTT.

This clonotype has at least ten counts. This chain uses TRBV5-1 with TRBJ2-6; TRBD1 is a possible D gene (6 bases). CDR1 and CDR2 (germline): SGHRS, YFSETQ. The CDR3 is 15 amino acids. Trimming pared 3 bases from V and 2 bases from J, leaving 9 bases between. For the CDR3, the DNA is TGCGCCAGCAGCTCCTCAGGGGCTGGGGCCAACGTCCTGACTTTC. Protein: CASSSSGAGANVLTF.

The V call is TRBV6-1, the J call TRBJ1-2; D remains unclear. Trimming shortened V by 0 bases and J by 2 bases, and 7 bases separated the two germline ends. The CDR3 spans 14 residues. Germline CDR1 is MNHNS and CDR2 is SASEGT. In DNA form, the CDR3 reads TGTGCCAGCAGTGAAGCGAAGCGCAACTATGGCTACACCTTC. This encodes CASSEAKRNYGYTF.

At least ten counts were recorded for this clonotype. The chain employs TRBV6-1 and TRBJ2-5; TRBD1 aligns across 10 bases. CDR1 is MNHNS and CDR2 is SASEGT in the germline V gene. With 6 bases clipped from V and 12 bases from J, the junction kept 13 bases outside the gene matches. This CDR3 has 14 residues. The DNA of the CDR3 is TGTGCCAGCAGGCCCCTGCCGGGACAGGGGCCTAAGTACTTC. The encoded protein is CASRPLPGQGPKYF.

This chain connects TRBV28 to TRBJ2-2, with a tentative D call TRBD2 (5 bases). V shed 11 bases and J shed 6 bases, with 19 bases lying between them. The CDR3 is made up of 14 amino acids. Per germline, CDR1 MDHEN and CDR2 SYDVKM. The CDR3 DNA reads as TGTGCCTGTTTTTTAAGGACTGAGGCCGGGGAGCTGTTTTTT. Translation: CACFLRTEAGELFF.

This clonotype has ten or more counts. The rearrangement links TRBV27 to TRBJ2-7; 10 bases line up with TRBD2. Looked up from germline, CDR1 is MNHEY and CDR2 is SMNVEV (reference sequence). Trimming at V came to 4 bases and at J to 4 bases, leaving 7 bases not matched to a gene. The CDR3 extends over 15 amino acids. The CDR3 sequence is CASSSWQRGGYEQYF. CDR3 in DNA: TGTGCCAGCAGTTCGTGGCAGCGGGGGGGTTACGAGCAGTACTTC.

The sample holds many counts of this clonotype. The rearrangement joins TRBV20-1 to TRBJ2-7; D unresolved. The CDR3 is 12 residues long. V gave up 6 bases and J gave up 6 bases, with 15 bases separating them. Germline assignment: CDR1 DFQATT and CDR2 SNEGSKA (reference sequence). The DNA for the CDR3 is TGCAGTGCAGCCCCTAGATGGGGCGAGCAGTACTTC. Residues: CSAAPRWGEQYF.

This rearrangement joins TRBV6-5 to TRBJ1-2, with 8 bases aligning to TRBD1. V trimming: 0 bases; J trimming: 10 bases; junction bases outside the gene matches: 4. CDR3 length: 13 residues. CDR1 and CDR2 (germline): MNHEY, SVGAGI. The CDR3 loop reads CASSYSTGAIYTF. The DNA of the CDR3 is TGTGCCAGCAGTTACTCGACAGGGGCCATCTACACCTTC.

This clonotype was seen repeatedly, ten times or more. This could be a read error, since a much larger clone is one nucleotide away. The chain employs TRBV2 and TRBJ1-2; 8 bases are a match to TRBD1. The CDR3 length is 13 residues. Per the germline V gene, CDR1 is SNHLY and CDR2 is FYNNEI. The V segment lost 5 bases and the J segment 4 bases; nucleotides outside the gene matches: 3. CDR3 protein: CASSQGAGYGYTF. The CDR3 coding sequence is TGTGCCAGCAGTCAGGGGGCAGGCTATGGCTACACCTTC. Variable domain in full (rest from reference TRBV2 and TRBJ1-2): EPEVTQTPSHQVTQMGQEVILRCVPISNHLYFYWYRQILGQKVEFLVSFYNNEISEKSEIFDDQFSVERPDGSNFTLKIRSTKLEDSAMYFCASSQGAGYGYTFGSGTRLTVV.

This clonotype was seen repeatedly, ten times or more. The V gene is TRBV5-1, the J gene TRBJ2-7, with unresolved D. Trimming removed 4 bases at V and 0 bases at J, with 20 bases between. Per the germline V gene, CDR1 is SGHRS and CDR2 is YFSETQ. This CDR3 region has 17 residues. The CDR3 is CASSHPRAARSSYEQYF. In DNA, the CDR3 is TGCGCCAGCAGCCACCCCCGGGCAGCCAGGAGCTCCTACGAGCAGTACTTC.

CDR3 protein: CAWGAGQETQYF. The CDR3 nucleotides read TGTGCCTGGGGGGCGGGGCAAGAGACCCAGTACTTC. The V and J genes are TRBV30 and TRBJ2-5, with a possible D match to TRBD2 (6 bases). Germline CDR1 and CDR2: GTSNPN and SVGIG (reference sequence). The V gene lost 5 bases and the J gene lost 2 bases, with 9 bases spanning the gap. This CDR3 has 12 amino acids.

This clonotype was seen ten or more times. The V and J genes are TRBV5-1 and TRBJ1-3; no clear D gene. The CDR3 spans 16 residues. V lost 1 base, J lost 2 bases, and 13 bases lay in between. Germline assignment: CDR1 SGHRS and CDR2 YFSETQ. The CDR3 sequence: CASSLWGKGTGNTIYF. As DNA, the CDR3 is TGCGCCAGCAGCTTGTGGGGAAAAGGAACTGGAAACACCATATATTTT.

This clonotype occurred many times. A read error may be the cause here, since a much bigger clone is one base away. V gene TRBV6-2 or TRBV6-3 combines with J gene TRBJ2-7; 7 bases map to TRBD2. The CDR3 is 14 amino acids. Per the germline V gene, CDR1 is MNHEY and CDR2 is SVGEGT. Trimming took 5 bases from V and 9 from J; bases not matched to a gene: 13. CDR3 region: CASSHRTSSRGQYF. DNA of the CDR3: TGTGCCAGCAGTCACCGGACTAGTTCGAGGGGGCAGTACTTC.

This clonotype has at least ten counts. This chain uses TRBV18 with TRBJ1-2; the D gene is possibly TRBD1 (5 bases). Germline CDR1 KGHSH, CDR2 LQKENI. V lost 6 bases, J lost 6 bases, and 11 bases lay in between. The length of the CDR3 is 12 residues. The CDR3 loop is CASSAGQDGYTF. The CDR3 coding sequence is TGTGCCAGCTCGGCGGGGCAGGATGGCTACACCTTC.

This chain connects TRBV29-1 to TRBJ1-2; 7 bases are shared with TRBD1. This CDR3 contains 14 residues. The J segment lost 7 bases and the V segment lost 0 bases, leaving 8 bases of the junction unmatched. Germline V gene sequence: CDR1 SQVTM, CDR2 ANQGSEA. This chain's CDR3 is CSVEDGQVLTGYTF. The CDR3 bases are TGCAGCGTTGAAGATGGACAGGTGTTGACTGGCTACACCTTC.

This clonotype was observed many times. This chain uses TRBV6-5 with TRBJ1-1, with a possible D match to TRBD1 (5 bases). V gave up 6 bases and J gave up 4 bases, with 15 bases separating them. Germline V gene sequence: CDR1 MNHEY, CDR2 SVGAGI. The CDR3 consists of 14 residues. The CDR3 loop reads CASRTPGGGTEAFF. DNA of the CDR3: TGTGCCAGCAGAACCCCGGGGGGGGGCACTGAAGCTTTCTTT.

The CDR3 protein is CASSEHLMNTEAFF. The CDR3 DNA is TGCGCCAGCAGCGAACACCTGATGAACACTGAAGCTTTCTTT. V usage is TRBV4-1 and J usage is TRBJ1-1, with D hard to call. The CDR3 is made up of 14 amino acids. V lost 5 bases, J lost 0 bases, and 10 bases lay in between. CDR1 is MGHRA, CDR2 YSYEKL, per germline.

In its sample, this clonotype was seen a few times. The chain recombines TRBV30 with TRBJ1-6; no clear D gene. This CDR3 comprises 13 residues. Trimming took 4 bases from V and 10 from J, leaving 14 bases between them. Germline CDR1 GTSNPN, CDR2 SVGIG (reference sequence). The CDR3 nucleotides read TGTGCCTGGACTGGTGGGTCCGAGTCACCCCTCCACTTT. Its translation is CAWTGGSESPLHF. The full variable domain, completed using reference TRBV30 and TRBJ1-6, is SQTIHQWPATLVQPVGSPLSLECTVEGTSNPNLYWYRQAAGRGLQLLFYSVGIGQISSEVPQNLSASRPQDRQFILSSKKLLLSDSGFYLCAWTGGSESPLHFGNGTRLTVT.

At least ten counts were recorded for this clonotype. J is TRBJ2-5 and V is TRBV2, with D hard to call. CDR1 and CDR2 (germline): SNHLY, FYNNEI. The CDR3 sequence is 11 residues long. V was pared by 6 bases and J by 7 bases, with 9 bases between. The CDR3 sequence is CASRGWRTQYF. CDR3 DNA sequence: TGTGCCAGCAGGGGGTGGAGGACCCAGTACTTC.

The genes are TRBV12-3 or TRBV12-4 and TRBJ1-1, with D perhaps TRBD1 (6 bases). Trimming stripped 4 bases from V and 11 bases from J, with 20 bases between. CDR3 length: 14 amino acids. CDR3 nucleotides: TGTGCCAGCAGTTCGTACAGGGAGCGGTCGAAGGCTTTCTTT. Translating it yields CASSSYRERSKAFF.

This clonotype was seen at least ten times. CDR3 in amino acids: CASGGELAKNIQYF. CDR3 coding DNA: TGTGCCAGCGGGGGGGAATTAGCCAAAAACATTCAGTACTTC. The V gene is TRBV2, the J gene TRBJ2-4, with 7 bases matching TRBD2. From germline, CDR1 is SNHLY and CDR2 FYNNEI. V dropped 8 bases and J dropped 0; count of bases not matched to a gene: 4. This CDR3 is built from 14 residues. Full variable domain (outside the CDR3, taken from reference TRBV2 and TRBJ2-4): EPEVTQTPSHQVTQMGQEVILRCVPISNHLYFYWYRQILGQKVEFLVSFYNNEISEKSEIFDDQFSVERPDGSNFTLKIRSTKLEDSAMYFCASGGELAKNIQYFGAGTRLSVL.

At least ten counts were recorded for this clonotype. The chain has TRBV20-1 and TRBJ1-6, with 7 bases fitting TRBD1. V was pared by 0 bases and J by 0 bases, with 14 bases of the junction left unmatched. CDR1 and CDR2 (germline): DFQATT, SNEGSKA (reference sequence). The CDR3 covers 20 residues. This chain's CDR3 is CSAREYSRGRGASYNSPLHF. CDR3 coding DNA: TGCAGTGCTAGAGAATATTCTAGGGGCAGGGGGGCCTCCTATAATTCACCCCTCCACTTT.

This clonotype was counted ten times or more. J is TRBJ2-2 and V is TRBV9, with unresolved D. This CDR3 has 13 residues. Germline V gene sequence: CDR1 SGDLS, CDR2 YYNGEE. V gave up 0 bases and J gave up 6 bases, with 6 bases separating them. The CDR3 loop is CASSVVLAGELFF. The CDR3 DNA is TGTGCCAGCAGCGTAGTTTTGGCCGGGGAGCTGTTTTTT.

The chain uses TRBV11-3 and TRBJ2-7; a possible D gene is TRBD2 (5 bases). Germline CDR1 is SGHNT and CDR2 is YENEEA. V lost 6 bases and J lost 2, with 17 bases in between. This CDR3 spans 15 amino acids. In DNA form, the CDR3 reads TGTGCCAGCAGAACCAACGAGGGTTCAACCTACGAGCAGTACTTC. It is translated as CASRTNEGSTYEQYF.

As concerns this clonotype: At one end the junction does not follow the germline gene, possibly because of a read error. This chain links TRBV11-2 with TRBJ1-1; the match to TRBD1 covers 8 bases. The germline V gene encodes CDR1 SGHAT and CDR2 FQNNGV. This CDR3 spans 14 amino acids. The CDR3 sequence: CASSWTGMKTEAFF. The CDR3 bases are TGTGCCAGCAGCTGGACAGGGATGAAGACTGAAGCTTTCTTT.

The CDR3 sequence: CASSYEGGTGELFF. In DNA, the CDR3 is TGTGCCAGCAGTTACGAGGGAGGGACCGGGGAGCTGTTTTTT. The chain combines TRBV6-5 with TRBJ2-2, with TRBD2 matching over 7 bases. This CDR3 spans 14 amino acids. The germline V gene encodes CDR1 MNHEY and CDR2 SVGAGI. The V segment lost 2 bases and the J segment 5 bases; nucleotides outside the gene matches: 2.